This entry lists 9 T cell receptor beta chains sequenced from one sample in a study of cytomegalovirus exposure and HLA in healthy donors. PCR used 60 Vbeta primers and 13 Jbeta primers. Libraries were prepared by immunoSEQ multiplex PCR; TCRdb keeps only in-frame clonotypes and omits some of them. The table shows around 200,000 clones, with 79% occurring only once. Sequenced sample: PBMCs. The receptors were gathered from a woman between 25 and 40 years old in good health and CMV-seropositive.

This chain uses TRBV13 with TRBJ2-7; the match to TRBD1 covers 8 bases. J lost 10 bases, V lost 5 bases, and 7 bases had no gene match. The CDR3 consists of 12 residues. Germline CDR1 is PRHDT and CDR2 is FYEKMQ (reference sequence). This CDR3 is CASSSGTGGQYF. DNA for the CDR3: TGTGCCAGCAGCAGTGGGACAGGTGGACAGTACTTC.

The J gene is TRBJ2-7, the V gene TRBV11-2; TRBD2 matches 8 bases. The J segment lost 3 bases and the V segment lost 5 bases, leaving 12 bases of the junction unmatched. The V gene's germline CDR1 is SGHAT and CDR2 FQNNGV. This CDR3 is 16 amino acids long. CDR3 amino acids: CASSTRTSLYYYEQYF. The CDR3 nucleotides read TGTGCCAGCAGCACCCGGACTAGCCTTTATTACTACGAGCAGTACTTC.

As concerns this clone: Other DNA sequences from this sample encode an identical CDR3 as well. The V gene is TRBV27, the J gene TRBJ1-5; maybe TRBD1 (5 bases). The CDR3 covers 14 residues. CDR1 MNHEY and CDR2 SMNVEV come from the germline V gene (reference sequence). Trimming took off 2 bases at V and 6 bases at J, with 11 bases between the two ends. The CDR3 protein is CASSLAQGGQPQHF. The CDR3 DNA reads as TGTGCCAGCAGTTTAGCGCAGGGTGGTCAGCCCCAGCATTTT.

The rearrangement uses TRBV4-3 and TRBJ1-2; a possible D gene is TRBD1 (6 bases). The length of the CDR3 is 15 residues. Trimming cost V 4 bases and J 0 bases, with 12 bases left between them. The germline V gene has CDR1 LGHNA and CDR2 YSLEER. CDR3 nucleotide sequence: TGCGCCAGCAGCCGCGGACAGAGAGCTAACTATGGCTACACCTTC. Translation: CASSRGQRANYGYTF.

In DNA, the CDR3 is TGTGCCAGCAGTGCCTCCGTGGGCAGGGGTACCTACGAGCAGTACTTC. Its translation: CASSASVGRGTYEQYF. The rearrangement joins TRBV25-1 to TRBJ2-7, with D perhaps matching TRBD1 (6 bases). Trimming cost V 4 bases and J 2 bases, with 18 bases left between them. Germline CDR1 reads MGHDK; CDR2 reads SYGVNS. This CDR3 region has 16 residues.

The gene calls are TRBV15 and TRBJ2-1, with TRBD2 identical over 8 bases. Germline V gene data show CDR1 as LNHNV and CDR2 as YYDKDF (reference sequence). V dropped 3 bases and J dropped 3; count of bases not matched to a gene: 10. This CDR3 spans 17 amino acids. Here the CDR3 DNA reads TGTGCCACCAGCAGTCCCAGCGGGAGTCAACGCTACAATGAGCAGTTCTTC. It yields the protein CATSSPSGSQRYNEQFF.

The J gene is TRBJ2-5, the V gene TRBV9; TRBD2 might be the D (6 bases). Germline CDR1 and CDR2: SGDLS and YYNGEE. The CDR3 is 15 amino acids. The V and J ends lost 0 bases and 5 bases respectively, with 14 bases between them. As DNA, the CDR3 is TGTGCCAGCAGCGTAGCGGGAGTGGGGGTGGAGACCCAGTACTTC. As protein: CASSVAGVGVETQYF.

This clone is a singleton in its sample. The rearrangement links TRBV4-1 to TRBJ2-7, with 9 bases matching TRBD2. CDR3 length equals 16 residues. CDR1 MGHRA and CDR2 YSYEKL come from the germline V gene. V was pared by 2 bases and J by 2 bases, with 7 bases of the junction left unmatched. DNA of the CDR3: TGCGCCAGCAGCCAATCAGCGCGGGGGGGAGCCTACGAGCAGTACTTC. Translating gives CASSQSARGGAYEQYF.

This chain joins TRBV12-5 and TRBJ2-7; 7 bases align to TRBD2. V shed 3 bases, J shed 6 bases, and the junction held 8 bases outside the gene matches. Germline V gives CDR1 LGHNT, CDR2 FRNRAP. The CDR3 totals 14 residues. The CDR3 DNA sequence: TGTGCTAGTGGTTTCCCAACGGGCGGGAGCGAGCAGTACTTC. Amino acids: CASGFPTGGSEQYF.